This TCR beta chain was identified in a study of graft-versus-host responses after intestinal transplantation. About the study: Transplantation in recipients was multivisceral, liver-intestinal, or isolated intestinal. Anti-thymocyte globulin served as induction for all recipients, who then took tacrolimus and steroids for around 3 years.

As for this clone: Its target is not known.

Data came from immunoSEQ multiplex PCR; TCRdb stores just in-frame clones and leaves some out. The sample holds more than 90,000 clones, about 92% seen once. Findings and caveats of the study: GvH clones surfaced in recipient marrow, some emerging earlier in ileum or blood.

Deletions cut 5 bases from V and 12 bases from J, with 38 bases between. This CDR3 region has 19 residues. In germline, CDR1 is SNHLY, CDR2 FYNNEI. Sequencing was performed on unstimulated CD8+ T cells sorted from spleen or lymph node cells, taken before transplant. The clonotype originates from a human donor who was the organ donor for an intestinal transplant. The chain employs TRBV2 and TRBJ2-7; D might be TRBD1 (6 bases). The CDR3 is CASSSGVLEAGGWWPVGYF. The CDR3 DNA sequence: TGTGCCAGCAGTTCAGGGGTCCTAGAGGCAGGAGGATGGTGGCCCGTAGGGTACTTC.